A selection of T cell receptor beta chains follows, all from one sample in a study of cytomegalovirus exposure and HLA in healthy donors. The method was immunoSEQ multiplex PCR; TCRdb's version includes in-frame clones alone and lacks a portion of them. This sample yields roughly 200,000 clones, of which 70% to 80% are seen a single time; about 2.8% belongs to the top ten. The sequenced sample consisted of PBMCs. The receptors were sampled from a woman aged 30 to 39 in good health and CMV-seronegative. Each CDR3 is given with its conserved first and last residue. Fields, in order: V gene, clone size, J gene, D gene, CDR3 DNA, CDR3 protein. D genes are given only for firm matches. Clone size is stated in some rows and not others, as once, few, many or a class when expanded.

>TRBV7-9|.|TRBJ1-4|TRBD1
TGTGCCAGCAGCCTAGGACAGGGGTCTGAAAAACTGTTTTTT
CASSLGQGSEKLFF
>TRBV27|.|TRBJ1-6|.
TGTGCCAGCAGTTTAGATAACTATTCACCCCTCCACTTT
CASSLDNYSPLHF
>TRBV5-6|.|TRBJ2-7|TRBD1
TGTGCCAGCAGCTTGGGGCAGGGGGCACGGGAGCAGTACTTC
CASSLGQGAREQYF
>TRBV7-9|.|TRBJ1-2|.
TGTGCCAGTTGGAGGACTAACTATGGCTACACCTTC
CASWRTNYGYTF
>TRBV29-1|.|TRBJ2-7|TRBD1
TGCAGCGTCGACACCGGGACAGGGGGCTACGAGCAGTACTTC
CSVDTGTGGYEQYF
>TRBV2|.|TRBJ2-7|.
TGTGCCAGCAGTGAACAGATCTACGAGCAGTACTTC
CASSEQIYEQYF
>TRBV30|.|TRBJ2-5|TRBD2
TGTGCCTGGGCGGGAGTGGGAGAGACCCAGTACTTC
CAWAGVGETQYF
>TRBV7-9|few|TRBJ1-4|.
TGTGCCAGCAGCCGAGCGGGTGCAACTAATGAAAAACTGTTTTTT
CASSRAGATNEKLFF
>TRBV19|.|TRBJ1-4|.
TGTGCCAGTAGTACGACCGATGAGGGGGCAACTAATGAAAAACTGTTTTTT
CASSTTDEGATNEKLFF
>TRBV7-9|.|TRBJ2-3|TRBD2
TGTGCCAGCAGCTCCGGACTAGCGGGAGCCCCGTTAATGGCAGATACGCAGTATTTT
CASSSGLAGAPLMADTQYF
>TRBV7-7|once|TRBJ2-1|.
TGTGCCAGCAGCCCCGGGGGCAATGAGCAGTTCTTC
CASSPGGNEQFF
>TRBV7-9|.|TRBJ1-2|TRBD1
TGTGCCAGCAGCTTAAACAGGGGCGACTACACCTTC
CASSLNRGDYTF
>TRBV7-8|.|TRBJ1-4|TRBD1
TGTGCCAGCAGCCCTCGGACAGGGGCTAACGAAAAACTGTTTTTT
CASSPRTGANEKLFF
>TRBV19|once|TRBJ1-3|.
TGTGCCAGTCGGCAACAGGCAAGCTCTGGAAACACCATATATTTT
CASRQQASSGNTIYF
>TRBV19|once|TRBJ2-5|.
TGTGCCAGTCAGGGACTCCAGGAGACCCAGTACTTC
CASQGLQETQYF
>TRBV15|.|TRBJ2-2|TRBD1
TGTGCCACCAGGAGTCAATTAAGGGGGCGCGACACCGGGGAGCTGTTTTTT
CATRSQLRGRDTGELFF
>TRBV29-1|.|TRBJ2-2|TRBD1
TGCAGCATTGAACCCGCCGGGACAGGCTACACCGGGGAGCTGTTTTTT
CSIEPAGTGYTGELFF
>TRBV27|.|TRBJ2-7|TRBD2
TGTGCCAGCACGGGACTAGCGGGAGGGCCAGTGCGATCCGAGCAGTACTTC
CASTGLAGGPVRSEQYF
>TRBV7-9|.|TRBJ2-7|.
TGTGCCAGCAGCTCCAGGACATCCGCCTACGAGCAGTACTTC
CASSSRTSAYEQYF
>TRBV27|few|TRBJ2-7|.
TGTGCCAGCAGTTTCTCTCAGTCCTACGAGCAGTACTTC
CASSFSQSYEQYF
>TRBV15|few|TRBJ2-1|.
TGTGCCACCAGCAGATCCTCACTACCGAGCTCCTACAATGAGCAGTTCTTC
CATSRSSLPSSYNEQFF
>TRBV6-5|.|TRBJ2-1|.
TGTGCCAGCAGGATCGGGGGATACAATGAGCAGTTCTTC
CASRIGGYNEQFF
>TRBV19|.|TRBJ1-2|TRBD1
TGTGCCAGTACCCTCCTGACAGGGGGGAACTATGGCTACACCTTC
CASTLLTGGNYGYTF
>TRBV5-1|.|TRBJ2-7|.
TGCGCCAGCAGCTACGGGATGACTACCTACGAGCAGTACTTC
CASSYGMTTYEQYF
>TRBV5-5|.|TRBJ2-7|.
TGTGCCAGCAGCCCGAGGAGCCTCTACGAGCAGTACTTC
CASSPRSLYEQYF
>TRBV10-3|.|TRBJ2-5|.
TGTGCCATCAGTGAGTCCGGAGGGCCCGGGGAGACCCAGTACTTC
CAISESGGPGETQYF
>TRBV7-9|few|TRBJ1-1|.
TGTGCCAGCAGCCTTGGGACAATCAACACTGAAGCTTTCTTT
CASSLGTINTEAFF
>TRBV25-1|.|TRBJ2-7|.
TGTGCCAGCACTTACTACGAGCAGTACTTC
CASTYYEQYF
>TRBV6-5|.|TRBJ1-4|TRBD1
TGTGCCAGCAGTTATGGACAGGGCCACGGAAAACTGTTTTTT
CASSYGQGHGKLFF
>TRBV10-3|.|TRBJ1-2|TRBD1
TGTGCCATCAGGCCCCCACAGGGGATCGGCTATGGCTACACCTTC
CAIRPPQGIGYGYTF
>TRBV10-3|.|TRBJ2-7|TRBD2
TGTGCCATCAGTGAAGTAGCGGGAGGCTACGAGCAGTACTTC
CAISEVAGGYEQYF
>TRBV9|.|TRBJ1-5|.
TGTGCCAGCAGTCTTACGCCGGTTGATCAGCCCCAGCATTTT
CASSLTPVDQPQHF
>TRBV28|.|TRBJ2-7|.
TGTGCCAGCAGTTTAATCCGTGGCGGGGCCTACGAGCAGTACTTC
CASSLIRGGAYEQYF
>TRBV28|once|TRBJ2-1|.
TGTGCCAGCAGTCCCTTATTATGGCGGGCCGGCAATGAGCAGTTCTTC
CASSPLLWRAGNEQFF
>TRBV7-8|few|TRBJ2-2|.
TGTGCCAGCAGCTACAGGGTTTTGGGGACCGGGGAGCTGTTTTTT
CASSYRVLGTGELFF
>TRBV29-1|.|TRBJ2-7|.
TGCAGCGTTGGGGGCGCGAGGTCCTACGAGCAGTACTTC
CSVGGARSYEQYF
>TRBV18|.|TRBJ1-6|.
TGTGCCAGCTCCCAACAGGCTTTTAATTCACCCCTCCACTTT
CASSQQAFNSPLHF